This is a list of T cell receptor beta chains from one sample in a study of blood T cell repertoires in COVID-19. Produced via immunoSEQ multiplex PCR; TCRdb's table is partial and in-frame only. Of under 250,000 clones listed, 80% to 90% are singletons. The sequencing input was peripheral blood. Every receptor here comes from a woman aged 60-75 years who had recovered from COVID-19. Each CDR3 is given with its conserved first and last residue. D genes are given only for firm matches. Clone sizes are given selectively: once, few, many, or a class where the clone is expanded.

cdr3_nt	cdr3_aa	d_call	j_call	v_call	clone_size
TGTGCCAGCAGCTATAGGACACTGTACAATGAGCAGTTCTTC	CASSYRTLYNEQFF	-	TRBJ2-1	TRBV6-5	-
TGTGCCAGCAGTTCCCCACAGGGGAATGGCTACACCTTC	CASSSPQGNGYTF	TRBD1	TRBJ1-2	TRBV6-5	once
TGTGCCAGCAGCTTAGGGACAGGGAAGAGGTACGAGCAGTACTTC	CASSLGTGKRYEQYF	TRBD1	TRBJ2-7	TRBV7-2	-
TGTGCCACCAGCTCTAAAGGACAGGGCGGCCAGCCCCAGCATTTT	CATSSKGQGGQPQHF	TRBD1	TRBJ1-5	TRBV15	-
TGCGCCAGCAGCCAAGTCTCCTTGAATGAAAAACTGTTTTTT	CASSQVSLNEKLFF	-	TRBJ1-4	TRBV4-1	-
TGCGCCAGCAGCCAAGATCCGGGGAATCAGCCCCAGCATTTT	CASSQDPGNQPQHF	-	TRBJ1-5	TRBV4-1	-
TGCGCCAGCAGCCAAGGAATCGGACAGGGAAAATACGAGCAGTACTTC	CASSQGIGQGKYEQYF	TRBD1	TRBJ2-7	TRBV4-1	-
TGTGCCAGCAGCGTCCTAGCGTCGAGCACAGATACGCAGTATTTT	CASSVLASSTDTQYF	-	TRBJ2-3	TRBV9	-
TGTGCCACCTCCAGGCAGGGGGACCCTCCCCCCTTC	CATSRQGDPPPF	TRBD1	TRBJ1-2	TRBV6-5	-
TGTGCCAGTATTTGGGGGGACACCGGGGAGCTGTTTTTT	CASIWGDTGELFF	-	TRBJ2-2	TRBV19	-
TGTGCCAGCAGCACCCTAGCGGGGGAGTTAAATGAGCAGTTCTTC	CASSTLAGELNEQFF	TRBD2	TRBJ2-1	TRBV7-6	-
TGTGCCAGCAGTCCACTGACAGGGACACAAGAGACCCAGTACTTC	CASSPLTGTQETQYF	TRBD1	TRBJ2-5	TRBV27	-
TGTGCCATCAGTGAGACTGTCCCTGGGGCCAACGTCCTGACTTTC	CAISETVPGANVLTF	-	TRBJ2-6	TRBV10-3	-
TGTGCCAGCGCAACAGGGAGAAGGAACACTGAAGCTTTCTTT	CASATGRRNTEAFF	-	TRBJ1-1	TRBV21-1	-
TGTGCCACCAGTGATAGCGGGACCATTATGAACACTGAAGCTTTCTTT	CATSDSGTIMNTEAFF	-	TRBJ1-1	TRBV24-1	-
TGCAGCCTCTCCAAGGGTACAGGGCGAAGGGAGCAGTTCTTC	CSLSKGTGRREQFF	-	TRBJ2-1	TRBV29-1	-
TGTGCCAGTAGTATACAGGCCACTAATGAAAAACTGTTTTTT	CASSIQATNEKLFF	-	TRBJ1-4	TRBV19	once
TGTGCCAGCAGACAAACTAGCGGTGAAGAGACCCAGTACTTC	CASRQTSGEETQYF	TRBD2	TRBJ2-5	TRBV7-9	-
TGTGCCAGCAGCTCAACAGGGGAAGGGGCCAACGTCCTGACTTTC	CASSSTGEGANVLTF	TRBD1	TRBJ2-6	TRBV11-3	-
TGCGCCAGCAGCTTGGGACAGACTAATTCACCCCTCCACTTT	CASSLGQTNSPLHF	-	TRBJ1-6	TRBV5-1	-
TGTGCCAGCTCACCATCACAGGGGGACAATCAGCCCCAGCATTTT	CASSPSQGDNQPQHF	TRBD1	TRBJ1-5	TRBV18	-
TGTGCCAGCAGTTCCGGGACAGGGGGCAGGGGCACTGAAGCTTTCTTT	CASSSGTGGRGTEAFF	TRBD1	TRBJ1-1	TRBV7-9	-
TGTGCCAGCAGTCTTGTATCGTCCCTCCACTTT	CASSLVSSLHF	-	TRBJ1-6	TRBV6-1	-
TGTGCCAGCAGCTTAGGATCCCCCCGATTCAGCTCCTATAATTCACCCCTCCACTTT	CASSLGSPRFSSYNSPLHF	-	TRBJ1-6	TRBV13	-
TGTGCCAGCAGCTTAGAGGGAGGGTTGGGCAATCAGCCCCAGCATTTT	CASSLEGGLGNQPQHF	-	TRBJ1-5	TRBV7-2	-
TGTGCCAGCAACTTAGTGGTCAGCTCCTACGAGCAGTACTTC	CASNLVVSSYEQYF	-	TRBJ2-7	TRBV11-2	-
TGTGCCAGCAGCTGGACAGGGGGCGGCGAGCAGTACTTC	CASSWTGGGEQYF	TRBD1	TRBJ2-7	TRBV11-2	few
TGTGCCAGTAACGGAGCGGGCGGAGATGAGCAGTTCTTC	CASNGAGGDEQFF	-	TRBJ2-1	TRBV19	-
TGTGCCAGCAGTTTGGTCGCGGTAGGTGAGCAGTTCTTC	CASSLVAVGEQFF	-	TRBJ2-1	TRBV27	-
TGTGCCAGCAGCTTCCTAGCGGGTGGTGAGCAGTTCTTC	CASSFLAGGEQFF	TRBD2	TRBJ2-1	TRBV7-2	-
TGCGCCAGCAGCCGCTCCATACAGGGAATATACGAGCAGTACTTC	CASSRSIQGIYEQYF	-	TRBJ2-7	TRBV4-1	-
TGTGCCAGCAGCTTAGCGGGGGGGGCTAGAGCGACGGATACGCAGTATTTT	CASSLAGGARATDTQYF	-	TRBJ2-3	TRBV7-8	once
TGTGCCAGCAGCCCTCAAGACAGGGGGCGGCGAATTAACTATGGCTACACCTTC	CASSPQDRGRRINYGYTF	TRBD1	TRBJ1-2	TRBV7-9	-
TGTGCCAGCGGCCAGGGGATCTCCTACGAGCAGTACTTC	CASGQGISYEQYF	-	TRBJ2-7	TRBV9	-
TGTGCCAGCAGTGAATGGTGGGGGGTACACGAGCAGTACTTC	CASSEWWGVHEQYF	-	TRBJ2-7	TRBV2	-
TGTGCCTGGAGTAGGATGACAGACACTGAAGCTTTCTTT	CAWSRMTDTEAFF	-	TRBJ1-1	TRBV30	few